Below, one TCR beta chain is given with its context. Its antigen remains unknown. This sample stems from a study of shared clonotypes between healthy human individuals. General study results and limits: What limited the represented genetic and exposure-history diversity was the small number of donors. When compared with the clonotypes that were shared by all four sorted-subset donors, the non-shared clonotypes turned out to have lower generation probabilities.

In the sorted-subset replicate PCRs, roughly 210 ng DNA, 25,000 to 30,000 T cell genomes, was used. The repertoire was sequenced with immunoSEQ multiplex PCR; TCRdb's copy has only in-frame clones and lacks some. The data contain approximately 100,000 clones, about 70% of them singletons. CD45RO+ cells and CCR7-negative CD45RA+ TemRA cells were combined as CD8 memory. This sequence originates from a woman younger than 45 in good health. Specimen: memory CD8+ T cells sorted from blood. As to subset: CD45RO+ cells pooled with CCR7-negative TemRA cells.

The CDR3 coding sequence is TGTGCCAGCAGTGACAGACAGGGGAGGGAAAAACTGTTTTTT. Translating it yields CASSDRQGREKLFF. J is TRBJ1-4 and V is TRBV2, with TRBD1 identical over 8 bases. Germline V gene sequence: CDR1 SNHLY, CDR2 FYNNEI. This CDR3 comprises 14 residues. The V and J ends lost 3 bases and 8 bases, in that order; junction bases with no gene match: 5.